A selection of T cell receptor beta chains follows, all from one sample in a study of cytomegalovirus exposure and HLA in healthy donors. Clones were read by immunoSEQ multiplex PCR, and TCRdb kept only the in-frame ones, dropping some. The top ten clones hold about 7% of a sample with fewer than 150,000 clones, more than 80% of them seen once. The sample was PBMCs. Receptor source: a young woman in good health and CMV-seropositive. Both conserved end residues are part of each CDR3. Fields, in order: D gene, J gene, clone size, V gene, CDR3 protein, CDR3 DNA. D genes are given only for firm matches. Clone sizes are given selectively: once, few, many, or a class where the clone is expanded.

D gene: NA; J gene: TRBJ2-7; clone size: once; V gene: TRBV6-6; CDR3 protein: CASSYSSGSYEQYF; CDR3 DNA: TGTGCCAGCAGTTACTCGTCAGGGTCCTACGAGCAGTACTTC
D gene: TRBD1; J gene: TRBJ1-1; clone size: few; V gene: TRBV27; CDR3 protein: CASRRTGNTEAFF; CDR3 DNA: TGTGCCAGCAGAAGGACAGGGAACACTGAAGCTTTCTTT
D gene: TRBD1; J gene: TRBJ1-2; clone size: NA; V gene: TRBV5-1; CDR3 protein: CASSLAENSEGGGYYGYTF; CDR3 DNA: TGCGCCAGCAGCTTGGCCGAGAACTCCGAAGGGGGCGGGTACTATGGCTACACCTTC
D gene: NA; J gene: TRBJ1-1; clone size: few; V gene: TRBV7-2; CDR3 protein: CASSLSRSREAFF; CDR3 DNA: TGTGCCAGCAGCTTATCCAGGTCCAGGGAAGCTTTCTTT
D gene: NA; J gene: TRBJ1-1; clone size: NA; V gene: TRBV18; CDR3 protein: CASFRGASTEAFF; CDR3 DNA: TGTGCCAGCTTCCGGGGGGCCAGCACTGAAGCTTTCTTT
D gene: TRBD1; J gene: TRBJ1-4; clone size: NA; V gene: TRBV2; CDR3 protein: CASSGTGGYEKLSF; CDR3 DNA: TGTGCCAGCAGTGGGACAGGGGGATACGAAAAACTGTCTTTT
D gene: NA; J gene: TRBJ1-4; clone size: NA; V gene: TRBV5-1; CDR3 protein: CASSPHFDSLSATNEKLFF; CDR3 DNA: TGCGCCAGCAGCCCCCACTTCGACAGTCTCTCTGCAACTAATGAAAAACTGTTTTTT
D gene: TRBD2; J gene: TRBJ2-7; clone size: NA; V gene: TRBV5-1; CDR3 protein: CASSWGGVLIPYEQYF; CDR3 DNA: TGCGCCAGCAGCTGGGGGGGGGTTTTGATTCCCTACGAGCAGTACTTC
D gene: NA; J gene: TRBJ1-1; clone size: NA; V gene: TRBV5-1; CDR3 protein: CASSLEGGSTEAFF; CDR3 DNA: TGCGCCAGCAGCTTGGAAGGAGGGAGCACTGAAGCTTTCTTT
D gene: NA; J gene: TRBJ1-1; clone size: once; V gene: TRBV6-1; CDR3 protein: CASRGGQVNTEAFF; CDR3 DNA: TGTGCCAGCAGGGGGGGGCAGGTGAACACTGAAGCTTTCTTT
D gene: NA; J gene: TRBJ1-6; clone size: NA; V gene: TRBV28; CDR3 protein: CASSLLETGTNSPLHF; CDR3 DNA: TGTGCCAGCAGTTTATTAGAGACAGGCACTAATTCACCCCTCCACTTT
D gene: TRBD2; J gene: TRBJ2-5; clone size: once; V gene: TRBV10-3; CDR3 protein: CAIRLAGEETQYF; CDR3 DNA: TGTGCCATCAGACTAGCGGGGGAAGAGACCCAGTACTTC
D gene: NA; J gene: TRBJ2-3; clone size: NA; V gene: TRBV19; CDR3 protein: CASSISEDTQYF; CDR3 DNA: TGTGCCAGTAGTATATCCGAGGATACGCAGTATTTT
D gene: TRBD1; J gene: TRBJ1-1; clone size: once; V gene: TRBV9; CDR3 protein: CASSISPGTDTEAFF; CDR3 DNA: TGTGCCAGCAGCATCTCGCCCGGGACAGACACTGAAGCTTTCTTT
D gene: TRBD2; J gene: TRBJ2-5; clone size: NA; V gene: TRBV7-6; CDR3 protein: CASSLFTSGGPGAQYF; CDR3 DNA: TGTGCCAGCAGCTTATTCACTAGCGGGGGGCCGGGGGCCCAGTACTTC
D gene: NA; J gene: TRBJ2-1; clone size: NA; V gene: TRBV9; CDR3 protein: CASSVGVGGPGEQFF; CDR3 DNA: TGTGCCAGCAGCGTAGGTGTGGGGGGTCCAGGGGAGCAGTTCTTC
D gene: TRBD2; J gene: TRBJ2-2; clone size: NA; V gene: TRBV6-1; CDR3 protein: CASTSGGAGTGELFF; CDR3 DNA: TGTGCCAGCACTAGCGGGGGGGCCGGCACCGGGGAGCTGTTTTTT
D gene: NA; J gene: TRBJ2-3; clone size: few; V gene: TRBV28; CDR3 protein: CASSSRTYTQYF; CDR3 DNA: TGTGCCAGCAGTTCAAGGACATATACGCAGTATTTT
D gene: NA; J gene: TRBJ2-7; clone size: NA; V gene: TRBV5-1; CDR3 protein: CASSLPGDEQYF; CDR3 DNA: TGCGCCAGCAGCTTGCCAGGGGACGAGCAGTACTTC
D gene: NA; J gene: TRBJ1-1; clone size: NA; V gene: TRBV5-1; CDR3 protein: CASSLGARGTAEAFF; CDR3 DNA: TGCGCCAGCAGCTTGGGAGCCAGGGGTACGGCTGAAGCTTTCTTT
D gene: NA; J gene: TRBJ2-3; clone size: NA; V gene: TRBV11-2; CDR3 protein: CASSFMGRDTQYF; CDR3 DNA: TGTGCCAGCAGCTTTATGGGGCGAGATACGCAGTATTTT
D gene: NA; J gene: TRBJ1-1; clone size: NA; V gene: TRBV2; CDR3 protein: CASSGQRRTEAFF; CDR3 DNA: TGTGCCAGCAGTGGTCAAAGGAGAACTGAAGCTTTCTTT
D gene: NA; J gene: TRBJ2-1; clone size: NA; V gene: TRBV7-9; CDR3 protein: CASSTYNEQFF; CDR3 DNA: TGTGCCAGCAGCACATACAATGAGCAGTTCTTC
D gene: NA; J gene: TRBJ1-1; clone size: NA; V gene: TRBV7-9; CDR3 protein: CAGGEEGGTEAFF; CDR3 DNA: TGTGCCGGCGGGGAGGAGGGGGGGACTGAAGCTTTCTTT
D gene: NA; J gene: TRBJ2-1; clone size: NA; V gene: TRBV7-6; CDR3 protein: CASSISNEQFF; CDR3 DNA: TGTGCCAGCAGCATCTCCAATGAGCAGTTCTTC
D gene: TRBD1; J gene: TRBJ2-7; clone size: NA; V gene: TRBV5-1; CDR3 protein: CASSIGTGEPKQYF; CDR3 DNA: TGCGCCAGCAGCATCGGGACAGGGGAGCCCAAGCAGTACTTC
D gene: NA; J gene: TRBJ2-7; clone size: NA; V gene: TRBV10-3; CDR3 protein: CAIRESSAVGYEQYF; CDR3 DNA: TGTGCCATCAGAGAGTCTAGCGCCGTGGGCTACGAGCAGTACTTC
D gene: TRBD2; J gene: TRBJ2-2; clone size: NA; V gene: TRBV30; CDR3 protein: CAWSHQGGNGELFF; CDR3 DNA: TGTGCCTGGAGTCACCAGGGAGGGAACGGGGAGCTGTTTTTT
D gene: TRBD2; J gene: TRBJ2-7; clone size: NA; V gene: TRBV9; CDR3 protein: CASSYGSGTTYEQYF; CDR3 DNA: TGTGCCAGCAGCTACGGGAGCGGGACTACCTACGAGCAGTACTTC
D gene: NA; J gene: TRBJ1-1; clone size: NA; V gene: TRBV28; CDR3 protein: CASRGQLEAFF; CDR3 DNA: TGTGCCAGCAGAGGACAGCTCGAAGCTTTCTTT
D gene: TRBD1; J gene: TRBJ2-7; clone size: NA; V gene: TRBV19; CDR3 protein: CASSIGDSYYEQYF; CDR3 DNA: TGTGCCAGTAGTATAGGGGACAGTTACTACGAGCAGTACTTC
D gene: NA; J gene: TRBJ2-7; clone size: NA; V gene: TRBV7-6; CDR3 protein: CASSASASYEQYF; CDR3 DNA: TGTGCCAGCAGTGCCAGCGCATCCTACGAGCAGTACTTC
D gene: NA; J gene: TRBJ2-7; clone size: NA; V gene: TRBV19; CDR3 protein: CASSNGQSYEQYF; CDR3 DNA: TGTGCCAGTAGTAATGGACAGAGCTACGAGCAGTACTTC
D gene: NA; J gene: TRBJ1-5; clone size: NA; V gene: TRBV5-6; CDR3 protein: CASSLSGAHQPQHF; CDR3 DNA: TGTGCCAGCAGCTTGTCAGGGGCCCATCAGCCCCAGCATTTT
D gene: NA; J gene: TRBJ1-1; clone size: once; V gene: TRBV10-3; CDR3 protein: CAISAENTEAFF; CDR3 DNA: TGTGCCATCAGTGCAGAGAACACTGAAGCTTTCTTT
D gene: NA; J gene: TRBJ1-6; clone size: NA; V gene: TRBV10-3; CDR3 protein: CAISESGSGAVVGSPLHF; CDR3 DNA: TGTGCCATCAGTGAGTCAGGATCAGGGGCGGTTGTGGGATCACCCCTCCACTTT
D gene: NA; J gene: TRBJ2-5; clone size: NA; V gene: TRBV2; CDR3 protein: CASSGGDGETQYF; CDR3 DNA: TGTGCCAGCAGTGGGGGGGACGGGGAGACCCAGTACTTC
D gene: NA; J gene: TRBJ1-3; clone size: NA; V gene: TRBV2; CDR3 protein: CASNQGGLGNTIYF; CDR3 DNA: TGTGCCAGCAACCAGGGAGGCCTGGGGAACACCATATATTTT
D gene: NA; J gene: TRBJ2-7; clone size: NA; V gene: TRBV30; CDR3 protein: CAWSPGQPKLIYEQYF; CDR3 DNA: TGTGCCTGGAGTCCCGGACAGCCCAAATTGATCTACGAGCAGTACTTC
D gene: TRBD1; J gene: TRBJ1-5; clone size: NA; V gene: TRBV4-1; CDR3 protein: CASSQVEGGGQPQHF; CDR3 DNA: TGCGCCAGCAGCCAAGTGGAAGGGGGCGGACAGCCCCAGCATTTT
D gene: NA; J gene: TRBJ1-3; clone size: NA; V gene: TRBV6-5; CDR3 protein: CASRPAASGNTIYF; CDR3 DNA: TGTGCCAGCAGACCCGCAGCGTCGGGAAACACCATATATTTT
D gene: NA; J gene: TRBJ1-2; clone size: NA; V gene: TRBV5-4; CDR3 protein: CASTPGYANYGYTF; CDR3 DNA: TGTGCCAGCACCCCAGGGTATGCCAACTATGGCTACACCTTC
D gene: NA; J gene: TRBJ2-7; clone size: NA; V gene: TRBV18; CDR3 protein: CASSPSPSVDEQYF; CDR3 DNA: TGTGCCAGCTCACCAAGCCCTAGCGTCGACGAGCAGTACTTC
D gene: NA; J gene: TRBJ2-5; clone size: NA; V gene: TRBV18; CDR3 protein: CASSPGALGETQYF; CDR3 DNA: TGTGCCAGCTCACCGGGGGCTCTGGGGGAGACCCAGTACTTC
D gene: NA; J gene: TRBJ2-4; clone size: once; V gene: TRBV5-1; CDR3 protein: CASSFGTPRDIQYF; CDR3 DNA: TGCGCCAGCAGCTTTGGGACTCCCAGGGACATTCAGTACTTC
D gene: NA; J gene: TRBJ1-5; clone size: NA; V gene: TRBV27; CDR3 protein: CASSFDNNSNQPQHF; CDR3 DNA: TGTGCCAGCAGTTTTGACAATAATAGCAATCAGCCCCAGCATTTT
D gene: NA; J gene: TRBJ1-5; clone size: few; V gene: TRBV30; CDR3 protein: CAWSPTGFQPQHF; CDR3 DNA: TGTGCCTGGAGTCCTACAGGGTTCCAGCCCCAGCATTTT
D gene: TRBD1; J gene: TRBJ2-3; clone size: NA; V gene: TRBV29-1; CDR3 protein: CSVPQGGTGDGRTQYF; CDR3 DNA: TGCAGCGTTCCCCAGGGGGGGACAGGGGATGGGCGTACGCAGTATTTT
D gene: NA; J gene: TRBJ1-1; clone size: NA; V gene: TRBV5-1; CDR3 protein: CASSSLDIPRGNTEAFF; CDR3 DNA: TGCGCCAGCAGCTCCTTGGACATCCCGCGGGGGAACACTGAAGCTTTCTTT
D gene: NA; J gene: TRBJ1-5; clone size: NA; V gene: TRBV5-1; CDR3 protein: CASSDPSQVNQPQHF; CDR3 DNA: TGCGCCAGCAGCGACCCGAGCCAGGTCAATCAGCCCCAGCATTTT
D gene: TRBD1; J gene: TRBJ2-3; clone size: once; V gene: TRBV7-9; CDR3 protein: CASSLRTGMLDTQYF; CDR3 DNA: TGTGCCAGCAGCCTTAGGACAGGAATGCTGGATACGCAGTATTTT
D gene: NA; J gene: TRBJ1-1; clone size: NA; V gene: TRBV30; CDR3 protein: CASSRATGYMNTEAFF; CDR3 DNA: TGTGCCTCAAGTAGGGCGACAGGCTACATGAACACTGAAGCTTTCTTT
D gene: TRBD1; J gene: TRBJ1-5; clone size: NA; V gene: TRBV5-1; CDR3 protein: CASSPGQGEGNQPQHF; CDR3 DNA: TGCGCCAGCAGCCCCGGACAGGGCGAAGGCAATCAGCCCCAGCATTTT